This T cell receptor beta chain was captured by sequencing in a study of Ad26.COV2.S vaccination and SARS-CoV-2 variants. Notes on the study in general: Reports say spike-specific CD8+ and CD4+ T cell responses covered substantial breadth after vaccination. Total T cell responses may have been underestimated by the TCR breadth and depth analyses.

Treatment defined: around 19 received Ad26.COV2.S at low or high dose, single or two shots; roughly five received placebo; per-sample allocation not given. Vaccine and placebo recipients were sampled on day 63 after the first injection. Points on this clone: Its antigen is undetermined.

Profiled with immunoSEQ multiplex PCR; TCRdb holds only in-frame clones, not every one. Of around 370,000 clones in the sample, 85% were seen once. Sequenced material: peripheral blood, taken in a trial of Ad26.COV2.S vaccine versus placebo. The TCR comes from a person between 18 and 60 years old who received the Ad26.COV2.S COVID-19 vaccine or a placebo.

The chain's CDR3 is CASSSDSMNTEAFF. CDR3 DNA: TGTGCCAGCTCATCGGACAGTATGAACACTGAAGCTTTCTTT. The chain joins TRBV18 to TRBJ1-1; the D gene is possibly TRBD1 (6 bases). The V gene lost 5 bases and the J gene lost 0 bases, with 10 bases spanning the gap. The CDR3 has 14 amino acids. The germline V gene has CDR1 KGHSH and CDR2 LQKENI.